These 13 T cell receptor beta chains were all obtained from the same sample, sequenced in a study of blood T cell repertoires in COVID-19. The method was immunoSEQ multiplex PCR; TCRdb's version includes in-frame clones alone and lacks a portion of them. The sample contains about 380,000 clones, around nine tenths of which appear only once. The specimen was PBMCs or T cells enriched from blood (not recorded which). These receptors came from a woman between 18 and 29 years old who had recovered from COVID-19.

The chain is built from TRBV7-9 and TRBJ1-4; 9 nucleotides line up with TRBD1. The germline V gene encodes CDR1 SEHNR and CDR2 FQNEAQ (reference sequence). The V and J ends lost 5 bases and 2 bases, in that order; junction bases with no gene match: 3. This CDR3 region has 15 residues. This chain's CDR3 is CASSRDRVTNEKLFF. CDR3 coding DNA: TGTGCCAGCAGCCGGGACAGGGTGACTAATGAAAAACTGTTTTTT.

V gene TRBV6-1 combines with J gene TRBJ1-5, with 7 bases that match TRBD1. J was trimmed by 1 base and V by 2 bases; bases with no gene match: 5. Germline lookup yields CDR1 MNHNS and CDR2 SASEGT. CDR3 length equals 16 residues. For the CDR3, the DNA is TGTGCCAGCAGTGAAAAGGGCAGGGGGAGCAATCAGCCCCAGCATTTT. This translates into CASSEKGRGSNQPQHF.

The genes are TRBV5-1 and TRBJ1-1, with D unresolved. CDR3 length equals 12 residues. Germline CDR1 and CDR2: SGHRS and YFSETQ. The V end lost 0 bases, the J end lost 3 bases, and 3 bases lay between the germline ends. The CDR3 bases are TGCGCCAGCAGCTTGGCGGACACTGAAGCTTTCTTT. Amino acids: CASSLADTEAFF.

J is TRBJ1-1 and V is TRBV18; no clear D. The germline V gene encodes CDR1 KGHSH and CDR2 LQKENI. The ends were cut back, 2 bases at V and 2 bases at J, with 12 bases in the middle. This CDR3 has 15 amino acids. CDR3: CASSPIRQANTEAFF. The DNA of the CDR3 is TGTGCCAGCTCACCAATACGACAAGCTAACACTGAAGCTTTCTTT.

This chain links TRBV29-1 with TRBJ1-1; 8 bases map to TRBD1. V lost 7 bases and J lost 0; bases outside the gene matches: 1. The length of the CDR3 is 12 residues. Germline lookup yields CDR1 SQVTM and CDR2 ANQGSEA. Written as DNA, the CDR3 is TGCAGCGCACAGGGGGTGAACACTGAAGCTTTCTTT. Protein: CSAQGVNTEAFF.

The rearrangement links TRBV5-1 to TRBJ1-2; no clear D gene. Germline V gene sequence: CDR1 SGHRS, CDR2 YFSETQ. Trimming took 0 bases from V and 8 from J, leaving 11 bases between them. This CDR3 comprises 13 residues. The CDR3 spells CASSLVGREGYTF. CDR3 nucleotides: TGCGCCAGCAGCTTGGTGGGGAGAGAAGGCTACACCTTC.

The genes are TRBV14 and TRBJ2-3; D unclear. This CDR3 region has 15 residues. Germline V CDR1 and CDR2: SGHDN, FVKESK. Trimming shortened V by 0 bases and J by 0 bases, and 7 bases separated the two germline ends. CDR3 coding DNA: TGTGCCAGCAGCCAAGATCCCAGTAGCACAGATACGCAGTATTTT. This gives the protein CASSQDPSSTDTQYF.

V gene TRBV28 combines with J gene TRBJ2-3; 14 nucleotides align to TRBD2. V was pared by 1 base and J by 3 bases, with 9 bases of the junction left unmatched. The CDR3 consists of 19 residues. CDR1 MDHEN and CDR2 SYDVKM come from the germline V gene. The CDR3 nucleotides are TGTGCCAGCAGTTTATTCGCGGCAGGGACTAGCGGGGGAACAGATACGCAGTATTTT. Encoded protein: CASSLFAAGTSGGTDTQYF. Full variable domain (remainder filled in from reference TRBV28 and TRBJ2-3): DVKVTQSSRYLVKRTGEKVFLECVQDMDHENMFWYRQDPGLGLRLIYFSYDVKMKEKGDIPEGYSVSREKKERFSLILESASTNQTSMYLCASSLFAAGTSGGTDTQYFGPGTRLTVL.

This clone has more than one count but fewer than ten. This sequence joins TRBV28 and TRBJ1-1; 7 nucleotides align to TRBD1. This CDR3 is 14 amino acids long. J lost 5 bases, V lost 5 bases, and 8 bases had no gene match. Looked up from germline, CDR1 is MDHEN and CDR2 is SYDVKM. This chain's CDR3 is CASSPRTGLTEAFF. CDR3 bases: TGTGCCAGCAGTCCACGGACAGGCTTGACTGAAGCTTTCTTT.

The rearrangement links TRBV29-1 to TRBJ2-7; 10 bases are a match to TRBD1. Germline V gene sequence: CDR1 SQVTM, CDR2 ANQGSEA. CDR3 size: 16 residues. Trimming took 0 bases from V and 3 from J; bases not matched to a gene: 8. The CDR3, as DNA: TGCAGCGTTGAAGAGGGAGACAGGGGGCGATTCTACGAGCAGTACTTC. This codes for CSVEEGDRGRFYEQYF.

The chain carries TRBV5-1 and TRBJ2-5, with 7 nucleotides matching TRBD2. In germline, CDR1 is SGHRS, CDR2 YFSETQ. V shed 2 bases, J shed 3 bases, and the junction held 1 base outside the gene matches. This CDR3 spans 13 amino acids. As DNA, the CDR3 is TGCGCCAGCAGCTTACGGGGGGAAGAGACCCAGTACTTC. As protein: CASSLRGEETQYF.

The gene calls are TRBV6-5 and TRBJ1-2; 7 nucleotides match TRBD1. V trimming: 8 bases; J trimming: 8 bases; junction bases outside the gene matches: 5. Germline CDR1 reads MNHEY; CDR2 reads SVGAGI. CDR3 length: 11 residues. CDR3 bases: TGTGCCAGCTCGACAGGGAAGGGCTACACCTTC. Its translation is CASSTGKGYTF.

The chain recombines TRBV13 with TRBJ2-3, with D perhaps matching TRBD1 (7 bases). The CDR3 covers 19 residues. Per the germline V gene, CDR1 is PRHDT and CDR2 is FYEKMQ (reference sequence). Trimming left V 5 bases short and J 2 bases short, with 26 bases between. CDR3 DNA: TGTGCCAGCAGCCTCAATGGGGGCGGGACAGATGTTTACACAGATACGCAGTATTTT. Encoded protein: CASSLNGGGTDVYTDTQYF.